Below are 20 T cell receptor beta chains sequenced from a single sample in a study of T-cell reconstitution after alpha-beta-depleted transplantation in children (dated by TCRdb to 2015 to 2016). The library was prepared using PCR. The data were produced on an Illumina HiSeq 2500. Molecular barcoding was employed in the preparation of TCR libraries, with unique molecular identifiers being used to normalize TCRbeta repertoire quantification. The public sequencing data were trimmed at Q25 with fastp and processed into clonotypes with MiXCR by TCRdb, which kept only in-frame beta chains. All rows with the same CDR3 protein become a single entry with the most common DNA and genes. The sample records roughly 590,000 distinct CDR3 sequences, roughly 15% of which are singletons. The ten largest make up over 0.95% of the sample. The sample consisted of PBMCs from the stem cell graft donor, taken from the stem cell graft. The source of these receptors is a human donor who donated a stem cell graft to a child with acute myeloid leukemia.

Only a few counts were recorded for this clonotype. This rearrangement joins TRBV12-3 or TRBV12-4 to TRBJ1-2, with 7 positions matching TRBD1. CDR3 length: 14 amino acids. The V gene end was trimmed by 7 bases and the J gene end by 7 bases; junction bases not matched to a gene: 12. The CDR3, as DNA: TGTGCCAGCACTCCTTTAGGGGGCCAGGGTGGCTACACCTTC. This translates into CASTPLGGQGGYTF.

A remark on this clonotype: This may arise from a read error, as a much more abundant clone is one base away. This chain joins TRBV27 and TRBJ1-1; possibly TRBD1 for D (5 bases). Germline V gene lookup returns CDR1 MNHEY and CDR2 SMNVEV (reference sequence). The CDR3 spans 11 residues. This CDR3 is CDSSGPFEAFF. The CDR3 coding sequence is TGTGACAGTTCGGGACCTTTTGAAGCTTTCTTT.

The chain has TRBV20-1 and TRBJ1-5; weak D call: TRBD1 (5 bases). Germline V gives CDR1 DFQATT, CDR2 SNEGSKA (reference sequence). Trimming stripped 3 bases from V and 0 bases from J, with 12 bases between. This CDR3 is built from 15 residues. CDR3 protein: CSARETGTSNQPQHF. The CDR3 DNA follows: TGCAGTGCTAGGGAGACCGGGACTAGCAATCAGCCCCAGCATTTT.

The chain joins TRBV15 to TRBJ1-1; D gene uncertain. Germline V gives CDR1 LNHNV, CDR2 YYDKDF (reference sequence). This CDR3 has 15 residues. Deletions cut 5 bases from V and 4 bases from J, with 17 bases between. CDR3 sequence (DNA): TGTGCCACCAGCCTTATTACTCTCCTCTTCACTGAAGCTTTCTTT. It codes for CATSLITLLFTEAFF.

The chain has TRBV4-1 and TRBJ1-2; 9 bases are shared with TRBD1. This CDR3 is 18 amino acids long. CDR1 and CDR2 from the germline V gene are MGHRA and YSYEKL. The V and J ends lost 4 bases and 2 bases, in that order; junction bases with no gene match: 14. The CDR3 nucleotides are TGCGCCAGCAGCCGTACCACAGGGGGCGACATTGGAAACTATGGCTACACCTTC. Encoded protein: CASSRTTGGDIGNYGYTF.

This clonotype was seen more than once but under ten times. The rearrangement links TRBV29-1 to TRBJ1-2, with D possibly being TRBD1 (6 bases). This CDR3 spans 15 amino acids. Trimming stripped 3 bases from V and 4 bases from J, with 18 bases between. Germline CDR1 SQVTM, CDR2 ANQGSEA. In nucleotides, the CDR3 is TGCAGCGTTGAGGCCCAAGGACAGCCTTCCTATGGCTACACCTTC. Its protein is CSVEAQGQPSYGYTF.

This chain connects TRBV6-2 or TRBV6-3 to TRBJ1-5; 12 bases fit TRBD1. Per germline, CDR1 MNHEY and CDR2 SVGEGT. CDR3 size: 19 residues. J gave up 2 bases and V 0 bases, and 8 bases lay outside the gene matches. The DNA for the CDR3 is TGTGCCAGCAGTTACTCGCGGGACAGGGGGCGTTTTCGCAATCAGCCCCAGCATTTT. Protein product: CASSYSRDRGRFRNQPQHF.

V gene TRBV7-2 combines with J gene TRBJ1-1, with D possibly matching TRBD1 (5 bases). CDR1 is SGHTA and CDR2 is FQGNSA in the germline V gene. Trimming took 5 bases from V and 0 from J, leaving 13 bases between them. This CDR3 is built from 15 residues. CDR3 region: CASSPPPGMNTEAFF. CDR3 bases: TGTGCCAGCAGCCCCCCTCCAGGGATGAACACTGAAGCTTTCTTT.

The chain recombines TRBV5-6 with TRBJ1-3; the D gene is possibly TRBD1 (6 bases). CDR1 SGHDT and CDR2 YYEEEE come from the germline V gene. V lost 5 bases, J lost 4 bases, and 16 bases lay in between. The CDR3 has 15 residues. CDR3 DNA: TGTGCCAGCAGATATTCCACAGGGTCCGGAAACACCATATATTTT. Translated, it gives CASRYSTGSGNTIYF.

This clonotype was counted ten times or more. The chain carries TRBV12-5 and TRBJ2-7; the D gene is possibly TRBD1 (5 bases). The germline CDR1 and CDR2 sequences are LGHNT and FRNRAP. The CDR3 extends over 12 amino acids. Between the trimmed V and J ends, which lost 0 bases and 5 bases, there was a span of 5 bases. CDR3 nucleotide sequence: TGTGCTAGTGGTTTGGTAGGGGACGAGCAGTACTTC. Translating gives CASGLVGDEQYF. Supplemented by reference TRBV12-5 and TRBJ2-7, the full variable domain reads DARVTQTPRHKVTEMGQEVTMRCQPILGHNTVFWYRQTMMQGLELLAYFRNRAPLDDSGMPKDRFSAEMPDATLATLKIQPSEPRDSAVYFCASGLVGDEQYFGPGTRLTVT.

The chain recombines TRBV20-1 with TRBJ2-7; TRBD2 might be the D (6 bases). V lost 5 bases and J lost 3, with 14 bases in between. The CDR3 has 13 residues. Germline-derived CDR1 and CDR2 are DFQATT and SNEGSKA (reference sequence). CDR3 DNA sequence: TGCAGTGCTGACGGGGGTCCCAACTACGAGCAGTACTTC. It translates to CSADGGPNYEQYF.

This clonotype has a count of ten or more. The rearrangement joins TRBV10-2 to TRBJ2-1, with D uncertain. The CDR3 consists of 15 residues. Germline V gene sequence: CDR1 WSHSY, CDR2 SAAADI. Trimming shortened V by 8 bases and J by 2 bases, and 16 bases separated the two germline ends. CDR3 protein: CASHARHETYNEQFF. The CDR3 nucleotides are TGCGCCAGCCACGCTCGGCACGAAACCTACAATGAGCAGTTCTTC.

This clonotype was counted many times. V gene TRBV20-1 combines with J gene TRBJ2-3; D ambiguous. CDR1 is DFQATT, CDR2 SNEGSKA, per germline (reference sequence). V was cut by 8 bases and J by 2 bases, with 5 bases left in between. CDR3 length equals 10 residues. The CDR3 reads CSSHTDTQYF. The CDR3 DNA reads TGCAGTTCGCACACAGATACGCAGTATTTT.

This clonotype showed up many times. The CDR3 sequence: CASSQDRQGWNTIYF. The CDR3 DNA follows: TGCGCCAGCAGCCAAGATAGGCAAGGCTGGAACACCATATATTTT. The V gene is TRBV4-3, the J gene TRBJ1-3, with D hard to call. The CDR3 sequence is 15 residues long. CDR1 and CDR2 (germline): LGHNA, YSLEER. V was cut by 0 bases and J by 7 bases, with 13 bases left in between.

V usage is TRBV2 and J usage is TRBJ2-1; D is ambiguous. Germline V lookup: CDR1 SNHLY, CDR2 FYNNEI. This CDR3 contains 12 residues. V lost 7 bases, J lost 8 bases, and 12 bases lay in between. The CDR3 coding sequence is TGTGCCAGCAAAAGGGTCCTCGATGAGCAGTTCTTC. It encodes CASKRVLDEQFF. Using reference TRBV2 and TRBJ2-1 for the parts outside the CDR3, the full variable domain is EPEVTQTPSHQVTQMGQEVILRCVPISNHLYFYWYRQILGQKVEFLVSFYNNEISEKSEIFDDQFSVERPDGSNFTLKIRSTKLEDSAMYFCASKRVLDEQFFGPGTRLTVL.

The chain links TRBV28 to TRBJ1-2, with TRBD1 matching over 7 bases. Per the germline V gene, CDR1 is MDHEN and CDR2 is SYDVKM. V gave up 6 bases and J gave up 6 bases; unmatched junction bases: 7. The CDR3 runs 13 residues. The CDR3 sequence: CASRVDRVDGYTF. The DNA for the CDR3 is TGTGCCAGCAGGGTAGACAGGGTAGATGGCTACACCTTC.

This clonotype was found a few times. The rearrangement uses TRBV12-3 or TRBV12-4 and TRBJ2-1, with D possibly TRBD1 on 6 matching bases. The CDR3 extends over 12 amino acids. V lost 6 bases, J lost 7 bases, and 10 bases lay in between. CDR3 sequence reads: CASRPDSNEQFF. In DNA form, the CDR3 reads TGTGCCAGCAGGCCGGACAGTAATGAGCAGTTCTTC.

This clonotype was detected a few times. The genes are TRBV5-1 and TRBJ2-2, with TRBD2 matching over 9 bases. Germline CDR1 reads SGHRS; CDR2 reads YFSETQ. The J segment lost 4 bases and the V segment lost 4 bases, leaving 5 bases of the junction unmatched. There are 15 residues in the CDR3. The DNA for the CDR3 is TGCGCCAGCAGCGGCGGGACTAGCTTCACCGGGGAGCTGTTTTTT. This codes for CASSGGTSFTGELFF. Looking up the rest from reference TRBV5-1 and TRBJ2-2 gives the full variable domain: KAGVTQTPRYLIKTRGQQVTLSCSPISGHRSVSWYQQTPGQGLQFLFEYFSETQRNKGNFPGRFSGRQFSNSRSEMNVSTLELGDSALYLCASSGGTSFTGELFFGEGSRLTVL.

This rearrangement joins TRBV9 to TRBJ2-1; D is unresolved. The length of the CDR3 is 12 residues. The ends were cut back, 0 bases at V and 3 bases at J, with 1 base in the middle. Germline CDR1 reads SGDLS; CDR2 reads YYNGEE. CDR3 coding DNA: TGTGCCAGCAGCGTAGTCTACAATGAGCAGTTCTTC. The encoded protein is CASSVVYNEQFF.

The gene calls are TRBV2 and TRBJ2-3; TRBD2 agrees at 7 bases. Germline assignment: CDR1 SNHLY and CDR2 FYNNEI. This CDR3 has 13 residues. The junction had 5 bases not matched to a gene; V was cut back by 8 bases and J by 3 bases. CDR3 loop: CASSGGITDTQYF. CDR3 DNA: TGTGCCAGCTCCGGGGGGATAACAGATACGCAGTATTTT.